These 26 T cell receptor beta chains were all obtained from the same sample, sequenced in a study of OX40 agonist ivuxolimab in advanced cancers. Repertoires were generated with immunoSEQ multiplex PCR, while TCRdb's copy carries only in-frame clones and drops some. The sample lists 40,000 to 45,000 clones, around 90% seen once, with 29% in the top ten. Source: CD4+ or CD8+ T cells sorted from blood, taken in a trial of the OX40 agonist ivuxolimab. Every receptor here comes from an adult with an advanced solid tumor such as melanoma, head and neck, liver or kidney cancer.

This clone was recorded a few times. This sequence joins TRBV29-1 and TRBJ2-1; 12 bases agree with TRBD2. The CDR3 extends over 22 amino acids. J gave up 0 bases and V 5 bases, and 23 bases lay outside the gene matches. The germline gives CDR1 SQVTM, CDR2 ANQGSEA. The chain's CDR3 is CSVHGLAGIDRNKKSSYNEQFF. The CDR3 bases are TGCAGCGTTCACGGACTAGCGGGGATTGATAGGAATAAAAAGAGCTCCTACAATGAGCAGTTCTTC.

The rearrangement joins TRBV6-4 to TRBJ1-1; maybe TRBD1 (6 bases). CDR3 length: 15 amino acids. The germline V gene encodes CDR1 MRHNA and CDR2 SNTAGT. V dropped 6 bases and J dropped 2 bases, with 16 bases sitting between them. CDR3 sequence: CASRLTGGANTEAFF. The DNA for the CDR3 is TGTGCCAGCAGATTGACCGGGGGCGCAAACACTGAAGCTTTCTTT.

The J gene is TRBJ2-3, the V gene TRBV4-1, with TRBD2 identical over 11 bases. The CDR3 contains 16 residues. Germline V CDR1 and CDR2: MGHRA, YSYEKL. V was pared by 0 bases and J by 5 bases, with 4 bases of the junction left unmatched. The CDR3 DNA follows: TGCGCCAGCAGCCAAGATACTCTAGCGGGGGGAGATACGCAGTATTTT. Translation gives CASSQDTLAGGDTQYF.

The CDR3 nucleotides are TGTGCCAGCAGTTCAGGGGGGATTTACGAGCAGTACTTC. Its translation: CASSSGGIYEQYF. This chain connects TRBV6-1 to TRBJ2-7; TRBD1 might be the D (7 bases). The CDR3 sequence is 13 residues long. Per the germline V gene, CDR1 is MNHNS and CDR2 is SASEGT. V lost 5 bases and J lost 4, with 12 bases in between.

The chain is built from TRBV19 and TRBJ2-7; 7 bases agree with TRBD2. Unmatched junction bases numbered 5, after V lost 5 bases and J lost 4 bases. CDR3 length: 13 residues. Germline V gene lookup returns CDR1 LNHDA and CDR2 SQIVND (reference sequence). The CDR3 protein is CASSRDYKYEQYF. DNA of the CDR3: TGTGCCAGTAGTCGGGACTACAAGTACGAGCAGTACTTC.

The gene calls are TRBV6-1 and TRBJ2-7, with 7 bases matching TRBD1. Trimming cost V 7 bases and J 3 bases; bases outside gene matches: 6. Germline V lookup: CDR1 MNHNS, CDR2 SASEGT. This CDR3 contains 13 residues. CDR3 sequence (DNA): TGTGCCAGCAAACGGACAGGAAGCTACGAGCAGTACTTC. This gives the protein CASKRTGSYEQYF.

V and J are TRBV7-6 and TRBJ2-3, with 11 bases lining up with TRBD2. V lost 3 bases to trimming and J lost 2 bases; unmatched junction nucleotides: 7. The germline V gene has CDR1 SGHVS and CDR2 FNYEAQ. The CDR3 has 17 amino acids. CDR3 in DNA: TGTGCCAGCAGCTTCCCCAAGACTAGCGGGGACACAGATACGCAGTATTTT. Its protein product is CASSFPKTSGDTDTQYF.

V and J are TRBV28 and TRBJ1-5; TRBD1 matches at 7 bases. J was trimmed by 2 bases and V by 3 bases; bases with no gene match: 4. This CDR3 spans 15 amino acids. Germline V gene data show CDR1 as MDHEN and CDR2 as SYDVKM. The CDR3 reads CASSFDREGNQPQHF. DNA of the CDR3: TGTGCCAGCAGTTTTGACAGGGAAGGCAATCAGCCCCAGCATTTT.

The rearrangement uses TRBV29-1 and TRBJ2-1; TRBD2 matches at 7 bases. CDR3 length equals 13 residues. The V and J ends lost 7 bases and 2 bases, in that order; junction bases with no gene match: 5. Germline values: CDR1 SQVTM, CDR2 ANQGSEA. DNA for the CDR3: TGCAGCGGGGGCGGGGGAACCTACAATGAGCAGTTCTTC. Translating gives CSGGGGTYNEQFF.

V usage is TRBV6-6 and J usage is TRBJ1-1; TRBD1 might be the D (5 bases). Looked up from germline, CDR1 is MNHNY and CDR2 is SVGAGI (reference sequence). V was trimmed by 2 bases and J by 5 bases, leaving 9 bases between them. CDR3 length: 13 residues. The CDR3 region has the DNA TGTGCCAGCAGTTACGGGGCTCCGACTGAAGCTTTCTTT. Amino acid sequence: CASSYGAPTEAFF.

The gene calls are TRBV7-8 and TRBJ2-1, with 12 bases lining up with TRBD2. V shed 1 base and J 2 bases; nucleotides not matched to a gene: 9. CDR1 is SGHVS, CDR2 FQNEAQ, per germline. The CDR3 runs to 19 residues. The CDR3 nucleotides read TGTGCCAGCAGCTTAGGTCCGATGACTAGCGGGAGTCCCTACAATGAGCAGTTCTTC. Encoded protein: CASSLGPMTSGSPYNEQFF.

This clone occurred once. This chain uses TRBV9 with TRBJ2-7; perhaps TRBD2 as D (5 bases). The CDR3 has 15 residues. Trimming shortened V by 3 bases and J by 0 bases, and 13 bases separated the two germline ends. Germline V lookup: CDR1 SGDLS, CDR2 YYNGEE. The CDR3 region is CASSAGGTSSYEQYF. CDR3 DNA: TGTGCCAGCAGCGCAGGAGGCACAAGCTCCTACGAGCAGTACTTC.

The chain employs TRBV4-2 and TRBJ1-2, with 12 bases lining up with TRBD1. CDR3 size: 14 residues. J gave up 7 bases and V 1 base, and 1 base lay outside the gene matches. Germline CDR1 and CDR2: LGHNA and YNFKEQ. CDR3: CASSQGDRGLGYTF. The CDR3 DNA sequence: TGTGCCAGCAGCCAAGGGGACAGGGGGCTTGGCTACACCTTC.

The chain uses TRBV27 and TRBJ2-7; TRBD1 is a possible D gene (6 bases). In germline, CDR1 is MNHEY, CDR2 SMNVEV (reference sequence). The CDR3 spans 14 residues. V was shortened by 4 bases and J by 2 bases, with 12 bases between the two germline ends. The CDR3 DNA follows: TGTGCCAGCAGTTACTCCGGACAGCCCTACGAGCAGTACTTC. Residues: CASSYSGQPYEQYF.

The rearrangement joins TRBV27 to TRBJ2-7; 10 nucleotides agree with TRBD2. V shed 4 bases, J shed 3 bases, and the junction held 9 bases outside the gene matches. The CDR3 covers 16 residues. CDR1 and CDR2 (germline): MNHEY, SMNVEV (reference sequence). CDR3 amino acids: CASSSPASGSNYEQYF. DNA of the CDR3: TGTGCCAGCAGTTCCCCGGCTAGCGGGAGTAACTACGAGCAGTACTTC.

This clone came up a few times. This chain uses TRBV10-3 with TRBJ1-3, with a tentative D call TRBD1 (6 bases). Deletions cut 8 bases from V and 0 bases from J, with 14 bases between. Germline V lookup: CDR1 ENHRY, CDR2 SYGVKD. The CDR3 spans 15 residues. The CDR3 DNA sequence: TGTGCCATCGAGACGGACAGTAACTCTGGAAACACCATATATTTT. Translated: CAIETDSNSGNTIYF.

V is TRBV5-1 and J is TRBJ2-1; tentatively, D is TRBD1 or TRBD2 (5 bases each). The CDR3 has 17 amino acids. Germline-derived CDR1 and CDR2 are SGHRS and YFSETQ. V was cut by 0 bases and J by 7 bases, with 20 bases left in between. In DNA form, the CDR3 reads TGCGCCAGCAGCTTGGTCCGGGTAGGGGACCTAGGGAATGAGCAGTTCTTC. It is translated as CASSLVRVGDLGNEQFF.

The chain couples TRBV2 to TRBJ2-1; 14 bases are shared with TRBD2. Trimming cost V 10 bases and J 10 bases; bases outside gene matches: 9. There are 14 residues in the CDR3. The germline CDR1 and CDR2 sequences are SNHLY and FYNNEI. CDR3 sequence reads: CAIPGLAGVREQFF. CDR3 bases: TGTGCCATCCCGGGACTAGCGGGAGTCCGCGAGCAGTTCTTC.

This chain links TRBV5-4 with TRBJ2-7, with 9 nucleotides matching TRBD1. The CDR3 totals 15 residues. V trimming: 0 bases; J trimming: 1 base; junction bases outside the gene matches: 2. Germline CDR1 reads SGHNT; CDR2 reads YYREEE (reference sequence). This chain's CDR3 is CASSLGGTGSYEQYF. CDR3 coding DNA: TGTGCCAGCAGCTTGGGCGGGACAGGGTCCTACGAGCAGTACTTC.

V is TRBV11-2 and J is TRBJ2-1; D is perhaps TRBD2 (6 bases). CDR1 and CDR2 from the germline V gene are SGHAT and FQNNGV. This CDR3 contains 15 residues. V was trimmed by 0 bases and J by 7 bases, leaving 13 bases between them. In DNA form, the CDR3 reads TGTGCCAGCAGCTTAGATAGCGGCCCGAGAAATGAGCAGTTCTTC. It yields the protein CASSLDSGPRNEQFF.

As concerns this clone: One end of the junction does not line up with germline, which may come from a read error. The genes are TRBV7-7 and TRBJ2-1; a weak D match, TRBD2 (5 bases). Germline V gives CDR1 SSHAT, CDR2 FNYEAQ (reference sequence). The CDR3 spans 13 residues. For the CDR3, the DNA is TGTGCTAGCAGCTTAGCGCTCTACAATGAGCAGTTCTTC. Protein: CASSLALYNEQFF.

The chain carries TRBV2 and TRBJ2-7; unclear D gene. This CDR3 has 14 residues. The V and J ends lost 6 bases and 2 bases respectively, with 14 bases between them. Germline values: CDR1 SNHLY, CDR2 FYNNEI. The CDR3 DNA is TGTGCCAGCAGCGTAAGAGACGGGCCCTACGAGCAGTACTTC. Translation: CASSVRDGPYEQYF.

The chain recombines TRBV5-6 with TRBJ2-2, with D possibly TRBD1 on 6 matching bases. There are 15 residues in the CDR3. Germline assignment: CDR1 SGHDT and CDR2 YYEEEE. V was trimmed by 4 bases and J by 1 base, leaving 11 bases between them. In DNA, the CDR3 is TGTGCCAGCAGCCCCACAGGGCAGAACACCGGGGAGCTGTTTTTT. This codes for CASSPTGQNTGELFF.

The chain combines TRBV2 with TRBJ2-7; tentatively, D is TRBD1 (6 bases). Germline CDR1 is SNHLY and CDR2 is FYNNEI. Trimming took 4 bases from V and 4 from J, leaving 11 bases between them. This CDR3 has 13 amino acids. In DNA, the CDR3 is TGTGCCAGCAGTGTACAGGGTCGGTACGAGCAGTACTTC. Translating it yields CASSVQGRYEQYF.

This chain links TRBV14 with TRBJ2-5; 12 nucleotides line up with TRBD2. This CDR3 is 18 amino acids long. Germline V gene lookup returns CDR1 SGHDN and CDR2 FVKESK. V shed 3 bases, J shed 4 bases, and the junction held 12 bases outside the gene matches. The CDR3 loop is CASSHRLAGDPRGETQYF. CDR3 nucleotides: TGTGCCAGCAGCCATAGACTAGCGGGAGACCCAAGAGGAGAGACCCAGTACTTC.

The DNA of the CDR3 is TGTGCCAGCAGTTACGTACAGGAACAGTACTATGGCTACACCTTC. Translation gives CASSYVQEQYYGYTF. J is TRBJ1-2 and V is TRBV6-5; D possibly corresponds to TRBD1 (5 bases). The V gene lost 2 bases and the J gene lost 3 bases, with 13 bases spanning the gap. CDR1 and CDR2 (germline): MNHEY, SVGAGI. The CDR3 totals 15 residues.